The 27 T cell receptor beta chains presented below share a single source sample, sequenced in a study of cytomegalovirus exposure and HLA in healthy donors. Primers for the PCR totalled 60 Vbeta and 13 Jbeta. Assay: immunoSEQ multiplex PCR; the TCRdb copy retains only in-frame clones and omits some. The table includes some 110,000 clones, 65% to 75% detected once. The sample was PBMCs. These receptor sequences come from a young man in good health and CMV-seropositive.

The chain carries TRBV6-1 and TRBJ1-5; D is unclear. In germline, CDR1 is MNHNS, CDR2 SASEGT. Trimming left V 6 bases short and J 5 bases short, with 17 bases between. This CDR3 is built from 15 residues. The CDR3 sequence is CASRPAYGPDQPQHF. For the CDR3, the DNA is TGTGCCAGCAGGCCCGCCTACGGTCCTGATCAGCCCCAGCATTTT.

The rearrangement uses TRBV11-1 and TRBJ2-7, with 8 positions matching TRBD2. Germline V gene sequence: CDR1 SGHAT, CDR2 FQDESV (reference sequence). CDR3 length: 13 residues. V trimming: 5 bases; J trimming: 3 bases; junction bases outside the gene matches: 3. The CDR3 DNA sequence: TGTGCCAGCAGCCTCGGGACTAGCTACGAGCAGTACTTC. Translated, it gives CASSLGTSYEQYF.

This chain links TRBV25-1 with TRBJ2-7, with a tentative D call TRBD1 (5 bases). The ends were cut back, 1 base at V and 0 bases at J, with 7 bases in the middle. The CDR3 spans 14 residues. Per germline, CDR1 MGHDK and CDR2 SYGVNS. The CDR3 coding sequence is TGTGCCAGCAGTGAATCAGACAGCTCCTACGAGCAGTACTTC. This translates into CASSESDSSYEQYF.

Ten or more counts support this clone. The chain joins TRBV6-4 to TRBJ1-1; 7 bases line up with TRBD1. J was trimmed by 5 bases and V by 6 bases; bases with no gene match: 9. Germline V gene lookup returns CDR1 MRHNA and CDR2 SNTAGT. There are 14 residues in the CDR3. CDR3 DNA sequence: TGTGCCAGCAGCCCACAGGGGAGAGGGACTGAAGCTTTCTTT. Translating gives CASSPQGRGTEAFF.

There are a few counts of this clone. V gene TRBV2 combines with J gene TRBJ1-5, with D hard to call. Trimming pared 1 base from V and 5 bases from J, leaving 3 bases between. This CDR3 has 12 amino acids. The germline V gene has CDR1 SNHLY and CDR2 FYNNEI. The CDR3 is CASSEGDQPQHF. CDR3 nucleotides: TGTGCCAGCAGTGAAGGAGATCAGCCCCAGCATTTT.

This clone was observed a few times. V gene TRBV4-3 combines with J gene TRBJ2-1; D is unresolved. The length of the CDR3 is 14 residues. Trimming stripped 3 bases from V and 5 bases from J, with 11 bases between. CDR1 and CDR2 from the germline V gene are LGHNA and YSLEER. CDR3 amino acids: CASSQGLLNNEQFF. CDR3 coding DNA: TGCGCCAGCAGCCAGGGCCTACTCAACAATGAGCAGTTCTTC.

The chain uses TRBV15 and TRBJ1-2; TRBD1 matches 7 bases. CDR3 length: 15 amino acids. CDR1 is LNHNV and CDR2 is YYDKDF in the germline V gene (reference sequence). V dropped 3 bases and J dropped 4; count of bases not matched to a gene: 8. CDR3 protein: CATSRIPGQPYGYTF. The CDR3 bases are TGTGCCACCAGCAGGATTCCGGGACAGCCCTATGGCTACACCTTC.

The chain is built from TRBV6-5 and TRBJ2-7, with D tentatively TRBD1 (7 bases). Trimming removed 6 bases at V and 2 bases at J, with 14 bases between. The CDR3 is 14 amino acids. The germline V gene has CDR1 MNHEY and CDR2 SVGAGI. The CDR3 DNA reads TGTGCCAGCAGGACCAGGGGGGAGGCCTACGAGCAGTACTTC. Translation: CASRTRGEAYEQYF.

V usage is TRBV11-2 and J usage is TRBJ1-4, with a tentative D call TRBD1 (5 bases). V dropped 5 bases and J dropped 2 bases, with 15 bases sitting between them. CDR1 and CDR2 (germline): SGHAT, FQNNGV. The CDR3 has 16 amino acids. DNA for the CDR3: TGTGCCAGCAGCCCAGCGGGGGTCGGGACTAATGAAAAACTGTTTTTT. Its translation is CASSPAGVGTNEKLFF.

The rearrangement uses TRBV7-6 and TRBJ2-2; 8 bases are shared with TRBD2. The CDR3 totals 14 residues. The J segment lost 4 bases and the V segment lost 5 bases, leaving 3 bases of the junction unmatched. Germline values: CDR1 SGHVS, CDR2 FNYEAQ. The CDR3 bases are TGTGCCAGCAGCCCGGGGGGGCCCACCGGGGAGCTGTTTTTT. Residues: CASSPGGPTGELFF.

V is TRBV9 and J is TRBJ2-3, with D possibly TRBD2 on 6 matching bases. This CDR3 comprises 13 residues. V lost 7 bases and J 0 bases, leaving 9 bases between the germline ends. Looked up from germline, CDR1 is SGDLS and CDR2 is YYNGEE. This chain's CDR3 is CASRGTSTDTQYF. The CDR3 DNA reads as TGTGCCAGCCGAGGGACTAGCACAGATACGCAGTATTTT.

This rearrangement joins TRBV6-6 to TRBJ2-7; 10 bases match TRBD1. Germline V CDR1 and CDR2: MNHNY, SVGAGI (reference sequence). This CDR3 has 15 amino acids. The V gene end was trimmed by 5 bases and the J gene end by 3 bases; junction bases not matched to a gene: 7. The CDR3 loop reads CASSPTGQGIYEQYF. In DNA, the CDR3 is TGTGCCAGCAGTCCAACGGGACAGGGGATCTACGAGCAGTACTTC.

The chain carries TRBV19 and TRBJ1-1, with no clear D. The germline V gene encodes CDR1 LNHDA and CDR2 SQIVND (reference sequence). This CDR3 region has 15 residues. Trimming removed 5 bases at V and 0 bases at J, with 13 bases between. The CDR3 DNA is TGTGCCAGTAGTTCCTTGGGCAGGATGAACACTGAAGCTTTCTTT. Its protein is CASSSLGRMNTEAFF.

The chain employs TRBV9 and TRBJ2-7, with D possibly matching TRBD2 (6 bases). Gene TRBJ2-5 matches the end of the DNA better, so the J call may be wrong. Germline V lookup: CDR1 SGDLS, CDR2 YYNGEE. The CDR3 contains 15 residues. Written as DNA, the CDR3 is TGTGCCAGCAGCGTAGCGGGACTCCTCCAAGAGACCCAGTACTTC. The encoded protein is CASSVAGLLQETQYF.

The chain links TRBV30 to TRBJ1-1; tentatively, D is TRBD1 (6 bases). Deletions cut 5 bases from V and 7 bases from J, with 23 bases between. CDR3 length: 15 amino acids. The V gene's germline CDR1 is GTSNPN and CDR2 SVGIG (reference sequence). The CDR3 DNA sequence: TGTGCCTGGGGTGGGGAGGCCGGGGGGCAGATTGAAGCTTTCTTT. It encodes CAWGGEAGGQIEAFF.

The rearrangement links TRBV29-1 to TRBJ1-2; 8 positions match TRBD1. V lost 6 bases to trimming and J lost 3 bases; unmatched junction nucleotides: 6. The CDR3 runs to 13 residues. The germline CDR1 and CDR2 sequences are SQVTM and ANQGSEA. CDR3 nucleotide sequence: TGCAGCGTGGAGGACAGGGAGGACTATGGCTACACCTTC. It translates to CSVEDREDYGYTF.

The chain links TRBV29-1 to TRBJ2-7; D not certain. This CDR3 has 11 amino acids. The germline CDR1 and CDR2 sequences are SQVTM and ANQGSEA. The ends were cut back, 4 bases at V and 6 bases at J, with 10 bases in the middle. For the CDR3, the DNA is TGCAGCGTTGGACTGGCCGCCGAGCAGTACTTC. This encodes CSVGLAAEQYF.

In this sample, this clone turned up a few times. The V and J genes are TRBV28 and TRBJ2-2; 9 bases map to TRBD1. The junction had 3 bases not matched to a gene; V was cut back by 10 bases and J by 3 bases. The germline CDR1 and CDR2 sequences are MDHEN and SYDVKM. The CDR3 runs 13 residues. The CDR3 region is CATRTGDTGELFF. The CDR3 bases are TGTGCCACCAGGACAGGGGACACCGGGGAGCTGTTTTTT.

The CDR3: CASSLGGGGGYEQYF. In DNA form, the CDR3 reads TGCGCCAGCAGCTTGGGGGGAGGGGGGGGCTACGAGCAGTACTTC. The gene calls are TRBV5-1 and TRBJ2-7; D is possibly TRBD2 (7 bases). V lost 0 bases and J 3 bases, leaving 13 bases between the germline ends. CDR3 length: 15 residues. Germline V gene data show CDR1 as SGHRS and CDR2 as YFSETQ.

The chain carries TRBV5-6 and TRBJ2-7; 7 nucleotides line up with TRBD1. CDR3 size: 16 residues. Germline CDR1 reads SGHDT; CDR2 reads YYEEEE. With 4 bases clipped from V and 0 bases from J, the junction kept 10 bases outside the gene matches. CDR3 sequence reads: CASSATGTAFSYEQYF. The CDR3 region has the DNA TGTGCCAGCAGCGCTACCGGGACAGCCTTCTCCTACGAGCAGTACTTC. Drawing the rest from reference TRBV5-6 and TRBJ2-7, the complete variable domain is DAGVTQSPTHLIKTRGQQVTLRCSPKSGHDTVSWYQQALGQGPQFIFQYYEEEERQRGNFPDRFSGHQFPNYSSELNVNALLLGDSALYLCASSATGTAFSYEQYFGPGTRLTVT.

This clone was detected a few times. The chain uses TRBV27 and TRBJ2-3, with 8 bases that match TRBD2. The V and J ends lost 3 bases and 4 bases, in that order; junction bases with no gene match: 3. The CDR3 consists of 14 residues. Germline V gene sequence: CDR1 MNHEY, CDR2 SMNVEV (reference sequence). The CDR3 DNA is TGTGCCAGCAGTTTTTCAGCGGGGGCAGATACGCAGTATTTT. Translating gives CASSFSAGADTQYF.

The chain employs TRBV18 and TRBJ2-7, with 7 bases that match TRBD1. The CDR3 is 16 amino acids. Trimming at V came to 3 bases and at J to 2 bases, leaving 10 bases not matched to a gene. The germline V gene has CDR1 KGHSH and CDR2 LQKENI. The CDR3 DNA reads as TGTGCCAGCTCACCGGACAGGCCCCACCGCCCCTACGAGCAGTACTTC. This encodes CASSPDRPHRPYEQYF.

This chain links TRBV2 with TRBJ2-2, with 9 positions matching TRBD1. CDR1 and CDR2 from the germline V gene are SNHLY and FYNNEI. This CDR3 is 15 amino acids long. Unmatched junction bases numbered 13, after V lost 10 bases and J lost 7 bases. CDR3 DNA sequence: TGTGCCACGAGATGGACAGGGGAGCCGAACGGGGAGCTGTTTTTT. This gives the protein CATRWTGEPNGELFF.

The chain has TRBV19 and TRBJ1-1; TRBD1 matches at 8 bases. Germline V lookup: CDR1 LNHDA, CDR2 SQIVND (reference sequence). This CDR3 has 14 residues. V shed 5 bases, J shed 5 bases, and the junction held 7 bases outside the gene matches. CDR3 DNA sequence: TGTGCCAGTAGTCCAACAGGGGGGGGGACTGAAGCTTTCTTT. Its translation is CASSPTGGGTEAFF.

CDR3 nucleotide sequence: TGTGCCAGCAGCCCGTCAAGAGGTATAGCCACTGAAGCTTTCTTT. Translating it yields CASSPSRGIATEAFF. The chain employs TRBV14 and TRBJ1-1; D remains ambiguous. V gave up 4 bases and J gave up 4 bases, with 16 bases separating them. Germline V gene data show CDR1 as SGHDN and CDR2 as FVKESK. This CDR3 comprises 15 residues.

As concerns this clone: This specimen includes other DNA sequences encoding the same CDR3. The chain recombines TRBV7-9 with TRBJ2-7; 7 bases line up with TRBD1. From germline, CDR1 is SEHNR and CDR2 FQNEAQ (reference sequence). Germline trimming cut 5 bases from V and 2 bases from J; bases unmatched to any gene: 6. CDR3 length: 14 residues. The CDR3: CASSPRDRAYEQYF. The CDR3 DNA reads TGTGCCAGCAGCCCCCGGGACAGAGCCTACGAGCAGTACTTC. Complete variable domain (other parts from reference TRBV7-9 and TRBJ2-7): DTGVSQNPRHKITKRGQNVTFRCDPISEHNRLYWYRQTLGQGPEFLTYFQNEAQLEKSRLLSDRFSAERPKGSFSTLEIQRTEQGDSAMYLCASSPRDRAYEQYFGPGTRLTVT.

The chain carries TRBV28 and TRBJ2-7; 10 bases are shared with TRBD1. The CDR3 runs to 15 residues. The J segment lost 2 bases and the V segment lost 4 bases, leaving 5 bases of the junction unmatched. CDR1 is MDHEN, CDR2 SYDVKM, per germline. Here the CDR3 DNA reads TGTGCCAGCAGTTCGTGGACAGGGGGTGCCTACGAGCAGTACTTC. As protein: CASSSWTGGAYEQYF.